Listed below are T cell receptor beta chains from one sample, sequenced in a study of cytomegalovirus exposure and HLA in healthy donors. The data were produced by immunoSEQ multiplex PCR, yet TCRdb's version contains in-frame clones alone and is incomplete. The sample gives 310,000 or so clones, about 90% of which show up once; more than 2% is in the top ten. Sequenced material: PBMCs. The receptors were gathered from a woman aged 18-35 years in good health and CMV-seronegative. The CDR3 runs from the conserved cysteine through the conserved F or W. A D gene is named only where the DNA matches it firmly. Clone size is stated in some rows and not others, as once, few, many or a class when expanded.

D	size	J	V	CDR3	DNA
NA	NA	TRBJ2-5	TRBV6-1	CASSERERRYF	TGTGCCAGCAGTGAACGAGAACGAAGGTACTTC
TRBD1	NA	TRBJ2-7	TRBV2	CASREQGYEQYF	TGTGCCAGCAGGGAACAGGGGTACGAGCAGTACTTC
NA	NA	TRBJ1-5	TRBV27	CASSFGGHQPQHF	TGTGCCAGCAGTTTCGGAGGGCATCAGCCCCAGCATTTT
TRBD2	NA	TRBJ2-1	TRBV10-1	CASSELSGGALHEQFF	TGCGCCAGCAGTGAACTGTCGGGGGGGGCCCTACATGAGCAGTTCTTC
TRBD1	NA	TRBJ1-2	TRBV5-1	CASSLGQGDYGYTF	TGCGCCAGCAGCTTGGGACAGGGGGACTATGGCTACACCTTC
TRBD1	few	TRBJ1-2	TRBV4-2	CASSHPGTDYGYTF	TGTGCCAGCAGCCACCCCGGGACAGACTATGGCTACACCTTC
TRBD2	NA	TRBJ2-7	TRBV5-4	CASSSTGTSGSYEQYF	TGTGCCAGCAGCTCTACCGGGACTAGCGGATCCTACGAGCAGTACTTC
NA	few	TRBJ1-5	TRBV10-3	CAISESRQGSYSNQPQHF	TGTGCCATCAGTGAGTCGAGGCAGGGGAGTTATAGCAATCAGCCCCAGCATTTT
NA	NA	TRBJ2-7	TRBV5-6	CASSLQVYEQYF	TGTGCCAGCAGCTTGCAGGTTTACGAGCAGTACTTC
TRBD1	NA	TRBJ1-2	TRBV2	CASSLLTGGCGYTF	TGTGCCAGCAGTCTTCTCACAGGGGGGTGCGGCTACACCTTC
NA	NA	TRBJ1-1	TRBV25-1	CASSDSWHTEAFF	TGTGCCAGCAGTGACAGTTGGCACACTGAAGCTTTCTTT
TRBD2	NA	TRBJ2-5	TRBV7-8	CASSSGGAGKQRETQYF	TGTGCCAGCAGCTCCGGGGGGGCAGGGAAGCAAAGGGAGACCCAGTACTTC
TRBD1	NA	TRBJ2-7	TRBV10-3	CAISESRQGNYEQYF	TGTGCCATCAGTGAGTCGAGACAGGGGAACTACGAGCAGTACTTC
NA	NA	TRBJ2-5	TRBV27	CASSTRGQETQYF	TGTGCCAGCAGTACCAGGGGACAAGAGACCCAGTACTTC
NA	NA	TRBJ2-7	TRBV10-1	CASMVCQGQTYEQYF	TGCGCCAGCATGGTTTGTCAGGGTCAGACCTACGAGCAGTACTTC
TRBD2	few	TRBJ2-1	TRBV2	CASRDSGGYNEQFF	TGTGCCAGCAGGGATAGCGGGGGTTACAATGAGCAGTTCTTC
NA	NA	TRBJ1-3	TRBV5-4	CASSLLGQTGNTIYF	TGTGCCAGCAGCTTACTTGGGCAAACGGGAAACACCATATATTTT
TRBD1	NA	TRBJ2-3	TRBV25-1	CASQTGGTTDTQYF	TGTGCCAGTCAGACAGGGGGCACAACAGATACGCAGTATTTT
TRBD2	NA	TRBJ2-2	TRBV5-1	CASSPGGRTGELFF	TGCGCCAGCAGCCCGGGGGGAAGGACCGGGGAGCTGTTTTTT
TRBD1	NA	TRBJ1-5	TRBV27	CASSGTGGRQPQHF	TGTGCCAGCTCCGGGACAGGGGGAAGGCAGCCCCAGCATTTT
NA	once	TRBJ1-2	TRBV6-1	CASSESRGLDYGYTF	TGTGCCAGCAGTGAAAGTAGGGGTCTGGACTATGGCTACACCTTC
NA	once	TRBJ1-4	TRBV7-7	CASSLEQNEKLFF	TGTGCCAGCAGCTTAGAACAGAATGAAAAACTGTTTTTT
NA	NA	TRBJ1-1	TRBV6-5	CATLRGGNTEAFF	TGTGCCACCTTAAGGGGGGGGAACACTGAAGCTTTCTTT
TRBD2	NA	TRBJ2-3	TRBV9	CASSVATAGGTEDTQYF	TGTGCCAGCAGCGTAGCTACGGCGGGGGGGACGGAAGATACGCAGTATTTT
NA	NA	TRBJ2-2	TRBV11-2	CASSVTGGKNTGELFF	TGTGCCAGCAGCGTAACTGGGGGCAAAAACACCGGGGAGCTGTTTTTT
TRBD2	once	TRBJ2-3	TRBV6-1	CASSDTSGGSDTQYF	TGTGCCAGCAGCGACACTAGCGGGGGCTCAGATACGCAGTATTTT
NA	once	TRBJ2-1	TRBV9	CASGSVGGIHEQFF	TGTGCCAGCGGCTCAGTGGGGGGTATTCATGAGCAGTTCTTC
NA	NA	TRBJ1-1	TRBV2	CASIEDSMNTEAFF	TGTGCCAGCATTGAGGACAGCATGAACACTGAAGCTTTCTTT
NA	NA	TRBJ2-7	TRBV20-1	CSAPTGYEQYF	TGCAGTGCCCCAACCGGTTACGAGCAGTACTTC
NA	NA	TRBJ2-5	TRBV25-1	CASSEPAGTPNF	TGTGCCAGCAGTGAACCGGCCGGGACTCCCAACTTC
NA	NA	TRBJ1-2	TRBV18	CASSGSVEALYGYTF	TGTGCCAGCTCCGGGTCGGTAGAAGCTCTCTATGGCTACACCTTC
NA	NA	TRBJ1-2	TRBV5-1	CASPFIRRDGYTF	TGCGCCAGCCCATTCATACGGCGGGATGGCTACACCTTC
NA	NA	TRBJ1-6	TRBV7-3	CASSSDSNSPLHF	TGTGCCAGCAGCTCGGACAGCAACTCACCCCTCCACTTT
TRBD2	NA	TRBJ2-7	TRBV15	CATSQRAGAISEQYF	TGTGCCACCAGCCAAAGAGCGGGGGCGATCTCCGAGCAGTACTTC
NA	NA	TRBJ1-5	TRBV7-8	CASSLVSGHQPQHF	TGTGCCAGCAGCTTAGTTTCAGGGCATCAGCCCCAGCATTTT
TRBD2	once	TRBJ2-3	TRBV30	CAWSNGGVPDTQYF	TGTGCCTGGAGCAACGGGGGGGTTCCAGATACGCAGTATTTT
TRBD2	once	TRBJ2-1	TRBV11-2	CASSLRAPGLAVGNEQFF	TGTGCCAGCAGCTTAAGGGCTCCGGGACTAGCAGTTGGGAATGAGCAGTTCTTC
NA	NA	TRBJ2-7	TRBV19	CASSISRLAYEQYF	TGTGCCAGTAGTATCTCCCGGCTAGCGTACGAGCAGTACTTC
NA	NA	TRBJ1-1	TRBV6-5	CASSRGYSEAFF	TGTGCCAGCAGTCGGGGGTATTCTGAAGCTTTCTTT
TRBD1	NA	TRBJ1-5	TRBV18	CASSLGQGDQPQHF	TGTGCCAGCTCTCTAGGACAGGGCGATCAGCCCCAGCATTTT
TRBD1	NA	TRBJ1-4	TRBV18	CASARPGQEGEKLFF	TGTGCCAGCGCAAGACCGGGACAGGAAGGCGAAAAACTGTTTTTT
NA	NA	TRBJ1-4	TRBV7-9	CASSLNPAGSNEKLFF	TGTGCCAGCAGCTTAAATCCGGCAGGGTCTAATGAAAAACTGTTTTTT
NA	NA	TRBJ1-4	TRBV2	CASNREGEKLFF	TGTGCCAGCAACCGGGAAGGTGAAAAACTGTTTTTT
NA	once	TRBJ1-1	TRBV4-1	CASSARLWDTEAFF	TGCGCCAGCAGCGCGAGGCTTTGGGACACTGAAGCTTTCTTT
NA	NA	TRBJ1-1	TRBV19	CASSIGAGGNTEAFF	TGTGCCAGTAGTATAGGTGCCGGGGGAAACACTGAAGCTTTCTTT
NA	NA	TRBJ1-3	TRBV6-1	CASSEGVLGGNTIYF	TGTGCCAGCAGTGAAGGGGTACTAGGTGGAAACACCATATATTTT
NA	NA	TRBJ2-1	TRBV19	CASSLGLNEQFF	TGTGCCAGTAGTTTGGGACTTAATGAGCAGTTCTTC
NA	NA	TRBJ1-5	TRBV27	CASSLSGDSGNQPQHF	TGTGCCAGCAGTTTATCCGGGGATTCTGGAAATCAGCCCCAGCATTTT
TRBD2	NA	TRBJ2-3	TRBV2	CASSGTSGGGTQYF	TGTGCCAGCTCCGGGACTAGCGGGGGAGGCACGCAGTATTTT
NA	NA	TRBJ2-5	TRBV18	CASSPPGPPRGRLGETQYF	TGTGCCAGCTCACCACCAGGCCCCCCCAGGGGCAGGCTGGGGGAGACCCAGTACTTC
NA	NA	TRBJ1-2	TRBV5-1	CASSLANRLEYGYTF	TGCGCCAGCAGCTTGGCTAACAGATTGGAATATGGCTACACCTTC
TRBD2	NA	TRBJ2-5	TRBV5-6	CASSFGGVQETQYF	TGTGCCAGCAGCTTCGGGGGGGTCCAAGAGACCCAGTACTTC
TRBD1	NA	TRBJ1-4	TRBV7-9	CSVIGTGGGEKLFF	TGTTCCGTCATAGGGACAGGGGGCGGTGAAAAACTGTTTTTT
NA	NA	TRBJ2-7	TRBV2	CASSEGSQGQIYEQYF	TGTGCCAGCAGTGAAGGGTCTCAGGGCCAGATCTACGAGCAGTACTTC
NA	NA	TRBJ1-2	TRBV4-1	CASSQDPGQEDGYTF	TGCGCCAGCAGCCAAGATCCAGGCCAGGAGGATGGCTACACCTTC
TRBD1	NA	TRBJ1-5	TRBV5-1	CASKLTGGGNQPQHF	TGCGCCAGCAAATTGACAGGGGGGGGCAATCAGCCCCAGCATTTT
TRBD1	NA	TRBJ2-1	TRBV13	CASSLVLGQGANEQFF	TGTGCCAGCAGCTTAGTTCTAGGGCAGGGGGCGAATGAGCAGTTCTTC